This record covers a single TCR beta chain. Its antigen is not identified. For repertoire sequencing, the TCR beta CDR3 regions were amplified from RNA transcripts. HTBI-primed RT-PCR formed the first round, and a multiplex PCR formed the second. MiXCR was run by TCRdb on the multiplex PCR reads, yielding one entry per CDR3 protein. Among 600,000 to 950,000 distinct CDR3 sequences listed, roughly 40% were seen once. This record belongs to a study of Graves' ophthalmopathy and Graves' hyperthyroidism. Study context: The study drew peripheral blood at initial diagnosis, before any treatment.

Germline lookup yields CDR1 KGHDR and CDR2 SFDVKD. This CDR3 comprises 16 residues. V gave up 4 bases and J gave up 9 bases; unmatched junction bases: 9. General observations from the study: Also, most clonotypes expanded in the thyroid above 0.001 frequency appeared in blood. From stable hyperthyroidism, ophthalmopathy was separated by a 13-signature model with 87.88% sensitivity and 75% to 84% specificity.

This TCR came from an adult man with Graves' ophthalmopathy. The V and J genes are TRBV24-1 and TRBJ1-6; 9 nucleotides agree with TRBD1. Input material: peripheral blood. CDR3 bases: TGTGCCACCAGTGACCCAGGGACAGGGACTAGTTCACCCCTCCACTTT. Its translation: CATSDPGTGTSSPLHF.